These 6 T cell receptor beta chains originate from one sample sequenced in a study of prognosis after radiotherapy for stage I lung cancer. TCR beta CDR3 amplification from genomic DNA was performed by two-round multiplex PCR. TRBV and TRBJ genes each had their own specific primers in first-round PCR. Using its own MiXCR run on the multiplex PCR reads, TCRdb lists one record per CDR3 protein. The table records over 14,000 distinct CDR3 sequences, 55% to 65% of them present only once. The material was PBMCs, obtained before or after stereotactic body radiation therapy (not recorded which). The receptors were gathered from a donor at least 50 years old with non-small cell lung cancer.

The CDR3: CASSLEDGNEQFF. DNA for the CDR3: TGTGCCAGCAGCTTAGAAGATGGAAATGAGCAGTTCTTC. The chain employs TRBV7-2 and TRBJ2-1; D is ambiguous. Germline lookup yields CDR1 SGHTA and CDR2 FQGNSA. The V and J ends lost 1 base and 7 bases respectively, with 8 bases between them. The CDR3 covers 13 residues.

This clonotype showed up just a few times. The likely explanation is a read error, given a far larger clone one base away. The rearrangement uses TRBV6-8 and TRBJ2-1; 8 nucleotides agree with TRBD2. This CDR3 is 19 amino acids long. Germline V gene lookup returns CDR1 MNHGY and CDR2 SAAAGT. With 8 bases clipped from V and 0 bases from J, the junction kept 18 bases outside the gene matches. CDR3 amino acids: CASLTGGRSLTRSYNEQFF. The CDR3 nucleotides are TGTGCCAGCCTTACCGGCGGGAGGTCCCTTACCCGCTCCTACAATGAGCAGTTCTTC.

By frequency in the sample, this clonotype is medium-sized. DNA of the CDR3: TGCAGTGCTTTAGAGTGGGAGCAGGACTCCTACAATGAGCAGTTCTTC. Translated, it gives CSALEWEQDSYNEQFF. The rearrangement uses TRBV20-1 and TRBJ2-1, with D possibly TRBD2 on 5 matching bases. In germline, CDR1 is DFQATT, CDR2 SNEGSKA (reference sequence). The V end lost 5 bases, the J end lost 0 bases, and 17 bases lay between the germline ends. CDR3 length: 16 residues.

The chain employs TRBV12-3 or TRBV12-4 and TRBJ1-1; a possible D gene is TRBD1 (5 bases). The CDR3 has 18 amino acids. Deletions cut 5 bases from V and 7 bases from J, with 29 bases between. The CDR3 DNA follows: TGTGCCAGCAGTAAACCCCCGGACCTAGGGAGGGGTGACAATGAAGCTTTCTTT. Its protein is CASSKPPDLGRGDNEAFF.

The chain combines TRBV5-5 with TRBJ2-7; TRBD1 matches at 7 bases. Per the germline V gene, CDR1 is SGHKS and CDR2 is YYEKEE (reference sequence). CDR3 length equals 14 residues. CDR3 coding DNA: TGTGTCAGTAGCCGAACGGGACAGTCCTACGAGCAGTACTTC. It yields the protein CVSSRTGQSYEQYF.

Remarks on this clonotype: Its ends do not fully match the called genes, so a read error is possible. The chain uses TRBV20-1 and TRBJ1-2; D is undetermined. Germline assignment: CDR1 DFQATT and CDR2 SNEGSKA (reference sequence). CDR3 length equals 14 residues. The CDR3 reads CSASERVHTYGYNF. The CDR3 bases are TGCAGTGCTAGTGAGAGGGTGCACACCTATGGCTACAACTTC.